The 21 T cell receptor beta chains below come from one sample, sequenced in a study of radiotherapy plus CTLA-4 blockade in lung cancer (dated by TCRdb to about 2018). The library was prepared using the immunoSEQ multiplex PCR assay. TCRdb carries this immuneACCESS record with in-frame sequences only. Its versions omit some clonotypes, under half of them owing to an unresolved V gene in the studies checked, with the rest unexplained. Within this sample are 35,000 to 55,000 clones, with roughly 67% of them counted one time only. The ten largest clones represent 20% to 25% of the sample. Sequenced material: peripheral blood, taken from a patient treated with radiotherapy plus ipilimumab. All receptors derive from a human donor with non-small cell lung cancer who had a partial response to radiotherapy plus ipilimumab.

The chain employs TRBV2 and TRBJ2-2; D unclear. CDR1 and CDR2 from the germline V gene are SNHLY and FYNNEI. V dropped 6 bases and J dropped 0 bases, with 5 bases sitting between them. CDR3 size: 13 residues. This chain's CDR3 is CASRIANTGELFF. CDR3 sequence (DNA): TGTGCCAGCAGGATAGCGAACACCGGGGAGCTGTTTTTT.

The genes are TRBV29-1 and TRBJ2-2; 7 bases line up with TRBD2. J gave up 1 base and V 5 bases, and 7 bases lay outside the gene matches. The CDR3 is 15 residues long. Germline V CDR1 and CDR2: SQVTM, ANQGSEA. CDR3 protein: CSVTPGLLNTGELFF. As DNA, the CDR3 is TGCAGCGTTACCCCGGGACTATTGAACACCGGGGAGCTGTTTTTT.

This chain links TRBV10-2 with TRBJ2-1; unclear D gene. With 0 bases removed from V and 8 bases from J, the gap between germline ends came to 11 bases. CDR3 length: 14 amino acids. CDR1 and CDR2 from the germline V gene are WSHSY and SAAADI. For the CDR3, the DNA is TGCGCCAGCAGTGAGTCGACGGCAGGTCATGAGCAGTTCTTC. It yields the protein CASSESTAGHEQFF.

This chain uses TRBV30 with TRBJ2-1; 7 bases align to TRBD1. J lost 0 bases, V lost 5 bases, and 7 bases had no gene match. The CDR3 spans 15 residues. Germline V gene data show CDR1 as GTSNPN and CDR2 as SVGIG (reference sequence). CDR3 DNA sequence: TGTGCCTGGGGACAGGTACCTAGCTCCTACAATGAGCAGTTCTTC. Translating gives CAWGQVPSSYNEQFF. Filled out from reference TRBV30 and TRBJ2-1, the complete variable domain reads SQTIHQWPATLVQPVGSPLSLECTVEGTSNPNLYWYRQAAGRGLQLLFYSVGIGQISSEVPQNLSASRPQDRQFILSSKKLLLSDSGFYLCAWGQVPSSYNEQFFGPGTRLTVL.

V and J are TRBV2 and TRBJ2-7; D may be TRBD1 (5 bases). The V gene lost 6 bases and the J gene lost 2 bases, with 8 bases spanning the gap. CDR1 and CDR2 from the germline V gene are SNHLY and FYNNEI. The CDR3 loop spans 12 amino acids. The CDR3 nucleotides read TGTGCCAGCAGCCGACAGACCTACGAGCAGTACTTC. Protein product: CASSRQTYEQYF.

The gene calls are TRBV7-2 and TRBJ2-5; the D is unclear. The CDR3 covers 13 residues. CDR1 is SGHTA and CDR2 is FQGNSA in the germline V gene. V was pared by 3 bases and J by 5 bases, with 10 bases between. The CDR3 sequence is CASSFSRQETQYF. Written as DNA, the CDR3 is TGTGCCAGCAGCTTTTCCAGGCAGGAGACCCAGTACTTC.

This clone was observed a single time. This rearrangement joins TRBV6-5 to TRBJ1-1; TRBD1 is a possible D gene (5 bases). The CDR3 totals 12 residues. Germline values: CDR1 MNHEY, CDR2 SVGAGI. The V gene lost 5 bases and the J gene lost 6 bases, with 10 bases spanning the gap. Here the CDR3 DNA reads TGTGCCAGCAGTCTAACAGGTGCTGAAGCTTTCTTT. Encoded protein: CASSLTGAEAFF.

Turning to this clone: One junction end disagrees with the germline gene, perhaps due to a read error. The J gene is TRBJ2-2, the V gene TRBV7-7; D is perhaps TRBD2 (7 bases). This CDR3 is 14 amino acids long. Germline lookup yields CDR1 SSHAT and CDR2 FNYEAQ (reference sequence). The CDR3 bases are TGTGCTAGCAGCTTAGCCGGGGGGCAAGGGGAGCTGTTTTTT. Its translation: CASSLAGGQGELFF.

The chain combines TRBV7-3 with TRBJ1-1; D gene unclear. Trimming left V 4 bases short and J 1 base short, with 7 bases between. Per germline, CDR1 SGHTA and CDR2 FQGTGA. The CDR3 spans 13 residues. CDR3 nucleotides: TGTGCCAGCAGCTCAGTTGCGAACACTGAAGCTTTCTTT. Its protein product is CASSSVANTEAFF. Using reference TRBV7-3 and TRBJ1-1 for the parts outside the CDR3, the full variable domain is GAGVSQTPSNKVTEKGKYVELRCDPISGHTALYWYRQSLGQGPEFLIYFQGTGAADDSGLPNDRFFAVRPEGSVSTLKIQRTERGDSAVYLCASSSVANTEAFFGQGTRLTVV.

The chain uses TRBV4-2 and TRBJ1-5, with D possibly TRBD1 on 6 matching bases. Trimming removed 2 bases from V and 5 bases from J, with 13 bases in between. The CDR3 length is 15 residues. Germline CDR1 LGHNA, CDR2 YNFKEQ. CDR3 nucleotides: TGTGCCAGCAGCCAATCTCTACAGGGAGATCAGCCCCAGCATTTT. Its protein is CASSQSLQGDQPQHF.

This clone is a singleton in its sample. The gene calls are TRBV2 and TRBJ2-2, with 8 nucleotides matching TRBD1. The germline CDR1 and CDR2 sequences are SNHLY and FYNNEI. This CDR3 has 14 amino acids. The V and J ends lost 6 bases and 8 bases, in that order; junction bases with no gene match: 8. The chain's CDR3 is CASRGAGGRGELFF. The CDR3, as DNA: TGTGCCAGCAGGGGAGCAGGGGGCAGGGGGGAGCTGTTTTTT.

Here the CDR3 DNA reads TGCGCCAGCAGCTTGGTGGACTACCGGAACGATGAGCAGTTCTTC. Translating it yields CASSLVDYRNDEQFF. The chain joins TRBV5-1 to TRBJ2-1; a possible D gene is TRBD2 (6 bases). Germline V gene lookup returns CDR1 SGHRS and CDR2 YFSETQ. V was pared by 0 bases and J by 8 bases, with 15 bases between. The CDR3 contains 15 residues.

The chain links TRBV6-1 to TRBJ2-7; D perhaps matches TRBD2 (6 bases). The CDR3 totals 17 residues. CDR1 and CDR2 (germline): MNHNS, SASEGT. Trimming stripped 1 base from V and 9 bases from J, with 25 bases between. CDR3 loop: CASSEDSLAIPLTRQYF. In DNA form, the CDR3 reads TGTGCCAGCAGTGAAGATAGCCTAGCGATCCCCCTCACTCGGCAGTACTTC.

The V call is TRBV9, the J call TRBJ2-6; D perhaps matches TRBD1 (6 bases). Looked up from germline, CDR1 is SGDLS and CDR2 is YYNGEE. Trimming removed 3 bases from V and 4 bases from J, with 20 bases in between. The CDR3 length is 18 residues. CDR3 loop: CASSARGTNVLGANVLTF. The CDR3 DNA is TGTGCCAGCAGCGCGAGGGGGACAAATGTCCTCGGGGCCAACGTCCTGACTTTC. Full variable domain (remainder filled in from reference TRBV9 and TRBJ2-6): DSGVTQTPKHLITATGQRVTLRCSPRSGDLSVYWYQQSLDQGLQFLIQYYNGEERAKGNILERFSAQQFPDLHSELNLSSLELGDSALYFCASSARGTNVLGANVLTFGAGSRLTVL.

The chain combines TRBV19 with TRBJ2-7; 11 nucleotides align to TRBD2. This CDR3 region has 13 residues. Trimming at V came to 6 bases and at J to 4 bases, leaving 2 bases not matched to a gene. The germline gives CDR1 LNHDA, CDR2 SQIVND (reference sequence). The CDR3 nucleotides read TGTGCCAGTAGGACTAGCGGGACTTACGAGCAGTACTTC. This encodes CASRTSGTYEQYF.

The rearrangement links TRBV7-8 to TRBJ1-2, with a tentative D call TRBD1 (5 bases). Germline values: CDR1 SGHVS, CDR2 FQNEAQ. The CDR3 sequence is 19 residues long. V shed 1 base and J shed 0 bases, with 21 bases lying between them. The CDR3: CASSLVVVGADRTNYGYTF. The CDR3 DNA sequence: TGTGCCAGCAGCTTAGTCGTAGTAGGGGCCGACCGAACTAACTATGGCTACACCTTC.

The chain couples TRBV7-3 to TRBJ1-1, with 8 bases matching TRBD1. Unmatched junction bases numbered 7, after V lost 1 base and J lost 3 bases. Germline CDR1 is SGHTA and CDR2 is FQGTGA. The CDR3 has 16 residues. The CDR3 region has the DNA TGTGCCAGCAGCTTAATTCAGGGGGCTAGGGACACTGAAGCTTTCTTT. Translating gives CASSLIQGARDTEAFF.

This rearrangement joins TRBV6-7 to TRBJ2-7; 11 positions agree with TRBD1. TRBV6-7 is reported as an ORF; its role is uncertain. The CDR3 is 16 amino acids. The junction had 9 bases not matched to a gene; V was cut back by 5 bases and J by 3 bases. The CDR3 here is CASSHRTGGPYYEQYF. The DNA for the CDR3 is TGTGCCAGCAGTCATAGGACAGGGGGCCCTTACTACGAGCAGTACTTC.

The chain joins TRBV6-1 to TRBJ2-1; 7 bases align to TRBD2. This CDR3 comprises 15 residues. Trimming removed 3 bases from V and 2 bases from J; junction bases left unmatched: 4. CDR1 MNHNS and CDR2 SASEGT come from the germline V gene. Written as DNA, the CDR3 is TGTGCCAGCAGTGAGGGGCTAGCGGCCTACAATGAGCAGTTCTTC. It translates to CASSEGLAAYNEQFF.

The gene calls are TRBV15 and TRBJ1-1, with D uncertain. The V gene's germline CDR1 is LNHNV and CDR2 YYDKDF (reference sequence). The V and J ends lost 0 bases and 4 bases respectively, with 12 bases between them. The CDR3 spans 15 residues. Written as DNA, the CDR3 is TGTGCCACCAGCAGAGATACTAGCGGTGGCACTGAAGCTTTCTTT. Translating gives CATSRDTSGGTEAFF. The full variable domain, its missing parts supplied by reference TRBV15 and TRBJ1-1, is DAMVIQNPRYQVTQFGKPVTLSCSQTLNHNVMYWYQQKSSQAPKLLFHYYDKDFNNEADTPDNFQSRRPNTSFCFLDIRSPGLGDTAMYLCATSRDTSGGTEAFFGQGTRLTVV.

This clone appeared once. The gene calls are TRBV9 and TRBJ2-7; D is uncertain. The CDR3 length is 12 residues. Trimming took off 7 bases at V and 2 bases at J, with 10 bases between the two ends. Per germline, CDR1 SGDLS and CDR2 YYNGEE. The CDR3 region is CASGITPYEQYF. DNA of the CDR3: TGTGCCAGCGGCATAACCCCCTACGAGCAGTACTTC. Combining the CDR3 with reference TRBV9 and TRBJ2-7 gives the whole variable domain DSGVTQTPKHLITATGQRVTLRCSPRSGDLSVYWYQQSLDQGLQFLIQYYNGEERAKGNILERFSAQQFPDLHSELNLSSLELGDSALYFCASGITPYEQYFGPGTRLTVT.